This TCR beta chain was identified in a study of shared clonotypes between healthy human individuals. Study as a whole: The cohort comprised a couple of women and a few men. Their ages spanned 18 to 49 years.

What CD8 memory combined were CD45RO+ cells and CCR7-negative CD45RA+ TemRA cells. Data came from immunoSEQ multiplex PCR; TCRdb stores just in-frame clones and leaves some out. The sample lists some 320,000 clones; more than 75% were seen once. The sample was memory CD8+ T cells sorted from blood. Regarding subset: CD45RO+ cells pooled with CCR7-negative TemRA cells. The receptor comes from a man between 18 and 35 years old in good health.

Here the CDR3 DNA reads TGTGCCAGCAGTCCCCCCACCGACAGGGGGCTCGAGCAGTACTTC. Protein product: CASSPPTDRGLEQYF. This chain links TRBV6-6 with TRBJ2-7; 10 bases are shared with TRBD1. The CDR3 length is 15 residues. Germline V gene data show CDR1 as MNHNY and CDR2 as SVGAGI (reference sequence). Losses at the gene ends were 5 bases for V and 6 bases for J; bases not matched to a gene: 10.